This T cell receptor beta chain was documented in a study of blood T cell repertoires in COVID-19. This clone was found once. The CDR3 consists of 13 residues. Trimming removed 4 bases at V and 5 bases at J, with 11 bases between. Per germline, CDR1 SGDLS and CDR2 YYNGEE. Some clones are missing from TCRdb's copy, which holds only in-frame ones; the method was immunoSEQ multiplex PCR. Found here are some 200,000 clones, 80% to 90% of them singletons; the top ten hold 4.5% to 6%. V usage is TRBV9 and J usage is TRBJ2-3; D unclear. This TCR was sampled from a woman aged 55-70 years who had recovered from COVID-19. The material sequenced was peripheral blood. The CDR3 sequence: CASSTRAGDTQYF. The CDR3 bases are TGTGCCAGCAGCACACGCGCAGGAGATACGCAGTATTTT.